This TCR beta chain was found in a study of T cells in Graves' hyperthyroidism and ophthalmopathy. Clinicians diagnosed patients from clinical symptoms, serum thyroxine and TRAb, thyroid ultrasound and orbital computed tomography. The sample holds many counts of this clonotype. Its cognate antigen is unknown. At one boundary the junction diverges from the germline segment, which might be a read error. Study-wide results and limits: A median roughly six months before onset, the model predicted ophthalmopathy. Most clonotypes expanded in thyroid above 0.001 were likewise present in blood. The authors' 13 V-J model separated ophthalmopathy from stable hyperthyroidism.

Amplification of TCR beta CDR3 regions used RNA as the template. Researchers ran a first-round RT-PCR on the TCR CDR3 using the HTBI primer set. Via MiXCR, TCRdb re-called the multiplex PCR reads, giving one row per CDR3 protein. The sample lists 450,000 to 700,000 distinct CDR3 sequences, around 45% occurring once. The CDR3 length is 12 residues. From germline, CDR1 is SQVTM and CDR2 ANQGSEA. The chain is built from TRBV29-1 and TRBJ1-2; D unresolved. This TCR came from a woman aged 18-30 years with Graves' hyperthyroidism. What was sequenced was peripheral blood or thyroid tissue (not recorded which). The CDR3: CSVVGNTKAWAF. The CDR3 DNA reads TGCAGCGTTGTGGGGAACACTAAGGCTTGGGCCTTC.